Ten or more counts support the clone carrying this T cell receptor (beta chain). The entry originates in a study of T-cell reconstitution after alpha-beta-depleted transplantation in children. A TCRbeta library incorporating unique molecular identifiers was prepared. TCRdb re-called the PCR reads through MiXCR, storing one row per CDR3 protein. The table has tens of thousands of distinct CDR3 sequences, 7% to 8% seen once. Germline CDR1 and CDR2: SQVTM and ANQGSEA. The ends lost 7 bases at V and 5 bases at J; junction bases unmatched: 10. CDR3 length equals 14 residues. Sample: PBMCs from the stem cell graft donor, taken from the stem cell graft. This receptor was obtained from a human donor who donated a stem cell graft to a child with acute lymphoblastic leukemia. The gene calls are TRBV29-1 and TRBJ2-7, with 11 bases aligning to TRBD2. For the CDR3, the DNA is TGCAGCGCAGGTTCACTAGCGGGAGTCCACGAGCAGTACTTC. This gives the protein CSAGSLAGVHEQYF.